This entry concerns a single TCR beta chain. TCRdb called the RACE reads again in MiXCR, with one record for every CDR3 protein. The profile shows some 100,000 distinct CDR3 sequences, roughly 10% of them singletons. This sample was taken from a study of human T cells and chemical hapten exposure. Time point in this sample: patch test 2, 6 weeks after DPC sensitization. Sample treatment: therapeutic diphenylcyclopropenone sensitization with weekly scalp DPC. This clonotype originated in a woman in her 40s with alopecia areata. Some clones in this sample may be carry-over from other donors' samples. Sequenced here: whole blood, sampled in connection with sensitization to the hapten diphenylcyclopropenone (DPC).

The CDR3 region is CASSPSRLISTDTQYF. The CDR3 region has the DNA TGTGCCAGCAGCCCGAGCAGACTGATAAGCACAGATACGCAGTATTTT. The rearrangement links TRBV9 to TRBJ2-3; D unclear. The V and J ends lost 4 bases and 0 bases respectively, with 15 bases between them. CDR1 SGDLS and CDR2 YYNGEE come from the germline V gene. The CDR3 runs to 16 residues.